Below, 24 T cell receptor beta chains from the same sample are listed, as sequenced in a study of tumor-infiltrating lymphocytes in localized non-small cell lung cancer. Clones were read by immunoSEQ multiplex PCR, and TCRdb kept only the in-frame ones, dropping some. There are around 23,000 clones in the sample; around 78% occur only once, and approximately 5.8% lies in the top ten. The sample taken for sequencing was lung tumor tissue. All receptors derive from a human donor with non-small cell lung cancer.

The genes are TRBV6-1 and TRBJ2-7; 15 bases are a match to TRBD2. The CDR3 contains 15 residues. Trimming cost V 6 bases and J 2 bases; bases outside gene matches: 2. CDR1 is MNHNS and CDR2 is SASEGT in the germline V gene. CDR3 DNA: TGTGCCAGCAGGGGACTAGCGGGGGGTCCCTACGAGCAGTACTTC. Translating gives CASRGLAGGPYEQYF.

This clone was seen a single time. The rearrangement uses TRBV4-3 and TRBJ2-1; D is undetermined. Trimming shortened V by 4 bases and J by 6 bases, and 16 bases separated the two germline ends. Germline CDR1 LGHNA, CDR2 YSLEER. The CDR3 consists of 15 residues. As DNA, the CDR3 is TGCGCCAGCAGCCGACGGGCCTCTACGGGCAATGAGCAGTTCTTC. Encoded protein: CASSRRASTGNEQFF.

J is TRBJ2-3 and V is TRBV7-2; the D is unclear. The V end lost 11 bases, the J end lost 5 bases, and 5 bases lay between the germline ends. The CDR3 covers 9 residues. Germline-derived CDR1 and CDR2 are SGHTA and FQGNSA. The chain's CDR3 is CAPQDTQYF. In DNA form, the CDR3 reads TGTGCCCCGCAAGATACGCAGTATTTT.

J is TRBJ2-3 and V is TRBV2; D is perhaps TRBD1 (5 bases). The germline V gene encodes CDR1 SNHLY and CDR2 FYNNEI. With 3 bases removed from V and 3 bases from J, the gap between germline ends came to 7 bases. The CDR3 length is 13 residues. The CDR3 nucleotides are TGTGCCAGCAGTGATTACAGGACAGATACGCAGTATTTT. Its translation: CASSDYRTDTQYF.

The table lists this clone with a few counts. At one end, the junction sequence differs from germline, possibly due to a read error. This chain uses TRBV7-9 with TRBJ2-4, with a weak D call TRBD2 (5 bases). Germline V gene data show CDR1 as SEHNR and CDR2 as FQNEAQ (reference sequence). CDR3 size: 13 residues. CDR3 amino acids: CASSLAGGNIQYF. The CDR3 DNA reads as TGTGCCAGCAGCCTAGCAGGTGGAAACATTCAGTACTTC.

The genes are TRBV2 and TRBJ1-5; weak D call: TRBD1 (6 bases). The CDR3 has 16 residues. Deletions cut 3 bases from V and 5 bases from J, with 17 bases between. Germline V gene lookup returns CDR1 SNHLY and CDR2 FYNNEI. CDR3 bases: TGTGCCAGCAGTGAGGCACACAGGGCAAATCATCAGCCCCAGCATTTT. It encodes CASSEAHRANHQPQHF. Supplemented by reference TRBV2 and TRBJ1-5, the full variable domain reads EPEVTQTPSHQVTQMGQEVILRCVPISNHLYFYWYRQILGQKVEFLVSFYNNEISEKSEIFDDQFSVERPDGSNFTLKIRSTKLEDSAMYFCASSEAHRANHQPQHFGDGTRLSIL.

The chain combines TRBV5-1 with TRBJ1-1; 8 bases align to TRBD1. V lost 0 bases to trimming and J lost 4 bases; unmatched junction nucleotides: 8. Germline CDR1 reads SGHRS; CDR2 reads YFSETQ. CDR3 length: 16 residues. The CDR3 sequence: CASSLEQGVSGTEAFF. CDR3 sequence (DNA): TGCGCCAGCAGCTTGGAACAGGGGGTCTCCGGCACTGAAGCTTTCTTT. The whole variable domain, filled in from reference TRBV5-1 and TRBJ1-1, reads KAGVTQTPRYLIKTRGQQVTLSCSPISGHRSVSWYQQTPGQGLQFLFEYFSETQRNKGNFPGRFSGRQFSNSRSEMNVSTLELGDSALYLCASSLEQGVSGTEAFFGQGTRLTVV.

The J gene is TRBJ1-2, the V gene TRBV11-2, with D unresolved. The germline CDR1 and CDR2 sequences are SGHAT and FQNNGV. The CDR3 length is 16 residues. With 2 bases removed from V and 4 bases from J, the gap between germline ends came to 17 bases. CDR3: CASSLRTATKTYGYTF. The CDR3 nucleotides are TGTGCCAGCAGCTTAAGAACAGCAACCAAAACCTATGGCTACACCTTC.

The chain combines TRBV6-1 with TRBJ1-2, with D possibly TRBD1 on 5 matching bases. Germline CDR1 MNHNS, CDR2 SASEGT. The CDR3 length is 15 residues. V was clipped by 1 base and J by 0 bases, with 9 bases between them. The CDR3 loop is CASSEDWGANYGYTF. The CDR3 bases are TGTGCCAGCAGTGAAGATTGGGGGGCTAACTATGGCTACACCTTC.

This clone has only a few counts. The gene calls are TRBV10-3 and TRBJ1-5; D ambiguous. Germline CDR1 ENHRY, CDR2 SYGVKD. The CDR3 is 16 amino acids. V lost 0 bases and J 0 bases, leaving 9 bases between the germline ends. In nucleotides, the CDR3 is TGTGCCATCAGTGAGTCGAGGGCTTATAGCAATCAGCCCCAGCATTTT. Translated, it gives CAISESRAYSNQPQHF.

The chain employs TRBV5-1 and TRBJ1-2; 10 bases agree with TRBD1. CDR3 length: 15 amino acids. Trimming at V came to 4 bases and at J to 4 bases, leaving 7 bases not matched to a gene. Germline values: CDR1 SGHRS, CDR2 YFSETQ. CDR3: CASSLGQGETYGYTF. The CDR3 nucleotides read TGCGCCAGCAGCCTCGGACAGGGGGAAACCTATGGCTACACCTTC.

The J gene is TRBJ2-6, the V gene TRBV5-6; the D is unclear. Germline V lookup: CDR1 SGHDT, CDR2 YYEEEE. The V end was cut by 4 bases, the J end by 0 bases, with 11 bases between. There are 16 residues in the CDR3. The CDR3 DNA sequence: TGTGCCAGCAGCCCACTGGCGAGCTCTGGGGCCAACGTCCTGACTTTC. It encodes CASSPLASSGANVLTF.

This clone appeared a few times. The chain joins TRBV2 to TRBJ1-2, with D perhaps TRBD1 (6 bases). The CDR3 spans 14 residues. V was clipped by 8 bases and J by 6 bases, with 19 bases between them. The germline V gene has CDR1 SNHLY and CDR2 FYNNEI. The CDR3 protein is CASPPGAFEDGYTF. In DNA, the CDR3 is TGTGCCAGCCCGCCAGGGGCATTTGAGGATGGCTACACCTTC.

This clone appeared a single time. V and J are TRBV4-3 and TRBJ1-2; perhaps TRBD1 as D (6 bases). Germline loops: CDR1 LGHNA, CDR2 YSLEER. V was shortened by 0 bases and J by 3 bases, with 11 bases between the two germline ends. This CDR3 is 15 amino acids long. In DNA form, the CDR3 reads TGCGCCAGCAGCCAAGACTCAGGGGTGGACTATGGCTACACCTTC. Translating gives CASSQDSGVDYGYTF.

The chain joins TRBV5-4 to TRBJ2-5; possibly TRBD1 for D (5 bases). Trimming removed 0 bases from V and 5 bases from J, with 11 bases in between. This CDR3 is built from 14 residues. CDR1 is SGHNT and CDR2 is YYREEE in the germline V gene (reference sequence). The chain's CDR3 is CASSLEKGRETQYF. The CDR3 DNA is TGTGCCAGCAGCTTGGAGAAGGGGCGGGAGACCCAGTACTTC. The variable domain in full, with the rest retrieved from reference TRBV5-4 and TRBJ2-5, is ETGVTQSPTHLIKTRGQQVTLRCSSQSGHNTVSWYQQALGQGPQFIFQYYREEENGRGNFPPRFSGLQFPNYSSELNVNALELDDSALYLCASSLEKGRETQYFGPGTRLLVL.

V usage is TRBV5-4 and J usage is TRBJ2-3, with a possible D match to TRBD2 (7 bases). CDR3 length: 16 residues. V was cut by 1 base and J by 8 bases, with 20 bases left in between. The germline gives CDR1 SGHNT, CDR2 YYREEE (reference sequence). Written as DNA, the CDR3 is TGTGCCAGCAGCTTGAGCGTAACTGGGGAGGGGGGTACGCAGTATTTT. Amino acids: CASSLSVTGEGGTQYF.

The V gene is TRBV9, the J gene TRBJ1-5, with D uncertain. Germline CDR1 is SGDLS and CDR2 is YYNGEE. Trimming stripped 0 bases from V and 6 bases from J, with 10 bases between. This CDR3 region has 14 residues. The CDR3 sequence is CASSVGTLGQPQHF. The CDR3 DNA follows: TGTGCCAGCAGCGTAGGGACTCTGGGTCAGCCCCAGCATTTT.

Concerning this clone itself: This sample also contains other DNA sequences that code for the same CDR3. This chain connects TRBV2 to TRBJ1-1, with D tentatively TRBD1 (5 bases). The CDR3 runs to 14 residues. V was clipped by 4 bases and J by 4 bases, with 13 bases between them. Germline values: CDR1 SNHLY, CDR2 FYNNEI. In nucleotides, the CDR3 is TGTGCCAGCAGTGTCCAGGAGAGGGGCACTGAAGCTTTCTTT. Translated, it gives CASSVQERGTEAFF.

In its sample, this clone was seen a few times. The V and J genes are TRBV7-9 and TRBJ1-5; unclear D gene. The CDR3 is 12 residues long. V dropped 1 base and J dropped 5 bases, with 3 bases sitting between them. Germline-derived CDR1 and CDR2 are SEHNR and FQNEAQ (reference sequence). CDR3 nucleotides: TGTGCCAGCAGCTTAGATGATCAGCCCCAGCATTTT. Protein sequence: CASSLDDQPQHF.

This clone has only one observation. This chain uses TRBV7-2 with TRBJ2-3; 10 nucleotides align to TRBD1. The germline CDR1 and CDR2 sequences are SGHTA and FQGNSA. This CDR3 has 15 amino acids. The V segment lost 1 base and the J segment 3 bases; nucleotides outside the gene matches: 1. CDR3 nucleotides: TGTGCCAGCAGCTTAGGACAGGGGGCAACAGATACGCAGTATTTT. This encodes CASSLGQGATDTQYF.

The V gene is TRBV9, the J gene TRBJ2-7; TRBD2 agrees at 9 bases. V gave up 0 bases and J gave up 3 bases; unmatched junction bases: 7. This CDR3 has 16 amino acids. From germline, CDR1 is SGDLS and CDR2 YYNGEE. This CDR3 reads CASSVVPSGGIYEQYF. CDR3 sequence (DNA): TGTGCCAGCAGCGTAGTCCCGAGCGGGGGGATCTACGAGCAGTACTTC.

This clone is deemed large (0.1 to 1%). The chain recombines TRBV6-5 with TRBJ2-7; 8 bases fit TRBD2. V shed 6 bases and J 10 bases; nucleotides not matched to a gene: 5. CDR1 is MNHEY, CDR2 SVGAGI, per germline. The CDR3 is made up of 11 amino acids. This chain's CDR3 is CASRKGTRQYF. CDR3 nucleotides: TGTGCCAGCAGAAAAGGGACTAGACAGTACTTC.

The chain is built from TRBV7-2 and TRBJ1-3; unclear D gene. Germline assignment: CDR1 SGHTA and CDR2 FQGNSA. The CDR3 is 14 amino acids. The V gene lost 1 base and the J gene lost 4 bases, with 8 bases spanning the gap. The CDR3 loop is CASSLGGGGNTIYF. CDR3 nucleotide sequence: TGTGCCAGCAGCTTAGGTGGAGGAGGAAACACCATATATTTT.

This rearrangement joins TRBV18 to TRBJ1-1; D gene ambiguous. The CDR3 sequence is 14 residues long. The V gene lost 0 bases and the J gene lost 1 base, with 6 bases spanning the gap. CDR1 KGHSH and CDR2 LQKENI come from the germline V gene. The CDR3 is CASSPPPANTEAFF. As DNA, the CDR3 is TGTGCCAGCTCACCACCCCCAGCGAACACTGAAGCTTTCTTT. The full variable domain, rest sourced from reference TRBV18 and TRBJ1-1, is NAGVMQNPRHLVRRRGQEARLRCSPMKGHSHVYWYRQLPEEGLKFMVYLQKENIIDESGMPKERFSAEFPKEGPSILRIQQVVRGDSAAYFCASSPPPANTEAFFGQGTRLTVV.